These 13 T cell receptor beta chains share one sample of origin, sequenced in a study of blood T cell repertoires in COVID-19 (TCRdb year 2020). The library was obtained by the immunoSEQ multiplex PCR assay. TCRdb provides this immuneACCESS table in a form limited to in-frame rearrangements. Some clones are lacking; in checked studies, under half of them reflect an unresolved V gene, and why the rest are absent is not known. This sample lists 500,000 or so clones; around 87% were detected once. The ten largest clones take up roughly 0.7% of the sample. What was sequenced was PBMCs or T cells enriched from blood (not recorded which). All receptors derive from a woman between 18 and 30 years old who had recovered from COVID-19.

The chain joins TRBV7-9 to TRBJ1-6; the D gene is possibly TRBD1 (5 bases). The V gene's germline CDR1 is SEHNR and CDR2 FQNEAQ (reference sequence). Trimming removed 5 bases at V and 10 bases at J, with 18 bases between. The CDR3 is 15 amino acids. The CDR3 loop reads CASSLLAGSMSPLHF. The CDR3 DNA follows: TGTGCCAGCAGCCTGCTGGCAGGGTCTATGTCACCCCTCCACTTT.

The V and J genes are TRBV12-5 and TRBJ2-2, with 8 bases lining up with TRBD1. Germline trimming cut 6 bases from V and 1 base from J; bases unmatched to any gene: 1. This CDR3 has 14 amino acids. Germline V CDR1 and CDR2: LGHNT, FRNRAP. The CDR3, as DNA: TGTGCTAGTGGGGGGACAGGGAACACCGGGGAGCTGTTTTTT. Residues: CASGGTGNTGELFF.

The rearrangement uses TRBV7-3 and TRBJ2-1; 11 bases align to TRBD2. Germline V gene sequence: CDR1 SGHTA, CDR2 FQGTGA. The CDR3 has 15 residues. Trimming took 5 bases from V and 5 from J; bases not matched to a gene: 5. CDR3: CASSIGTSGHNEQFF. The CDR3 nucleotides read TGTGCCAGCAGCATCGGGACTAGCGGCCACAATGAGCAGTTCTTC.

The chain couples TRBV18 to TRBJ1-2, with a weak D call TRBD1 (6 bases). Trimming left V 6 bases short and J 2 bases short, with 16 bases between. Per the germline V gene, CDR1 is KGHSH and CDR2 is LQKENI. The CDR3 consists of 15 residues. In nucleotides, the CDR3 is TGTGCCAGCTCCCCCTTGGGGGCGACAAACTATGGCTACACCTTC. Translation: CASSPLGATNYGYTF.

This clone was detected a few times. This sequence joins TRBV5-5 and TRBJ1-1, with TRBD1 matching 7 bases. Per the germline V gene, CDR1 is SGHKS and CDR2 is YYEKEE (reference sequence). V lost 3 bases to trimming and J lost 2 bases; unmatched junction nucleotides: 7. The CDR3 consists of 15 residues. The CDR3 here is CASSSMTGINTEAFF. For the CDR3, the DNA is TGTGCCAGCAGCTCGATGACAGGGATAAACACTGAAGCTTTCTTT.

The chain is built from TRBV2 and TRBJ1-2; D is unclear. The germline CDR1 and CDR2 sequences are SNHLY and FYNNEI. V was pared by 5 bases and J by 6 bases, with 16 bases between. The CDR3 covers 14 residues. The CDR3 sequence: CASSMEAAGDGYTF. The CDR3 nucleotides are TGTGCCAGCAGTATGGAGGCGGCTGGCGATGGCTACACCTTC.

This rearrangement joins TRBV7-9 to TRBJ1-2, with 7 bases fitting TRBD1. The trim removed 8 bases at V and 7 bases at J, leaving 13 bases unmatched. CDR1 is SEHNR, CDR2 FQNEAQ, per germline (reference sequence). The CDR3 runs to 14 residues. The CDR3 sequence: CASQQIEGAGGYTF. In DNA form, the CDR3 reads TGTGCCAGCCAACAAATTGAGGGGGCGGGTGGCTACACCTTC.

The chain employs TRBV18 and TRBJ2-1, with 11 bases lining up with TRBD1. Losses at the gene ends were 3 bases for V and 9 bases for J; bases not matched to a gene: 10. The CDR3 loop spans 16 amino acids. Germline V gene lookup returns CDR1 KGHSH and CDR2 LQKENI. In DNA form, the CDR3 reads TGTGCCAGCTCACCGAGTGGACAGGGGGCGGAGGGTGAGCAGTTCTTC. This gives the protein CASSPSGQGAEGEQFF.

This clone was recorded once. The chain joins TRBV3-1 (or the pseudogene TRBV3-2) to TRBJ2-3; D is ambiguous. V lost 0 bases and J 3 bases, leaving 7 bases between the germline ends. CDR1 is LGHDT, CDR2 YNNKEL, per germline (reference sequence). The CDR3 contains 14 residues. The chain's CDR3 is CASSQDEATDTQYF. CDR3 DNA: TGTGCCAGCAGCCAAGACGAGGCGACAGATACGCAGTATTTT.

This chain connects TRBV10-3 to TRBJ2-3; 13 nucleotides agree with TRBD2. The CDR3 loop spans 16 amino acids. The ends lost 9 bases at V and 2 bases at J; junction bases unmatched: 8. Germline loops: CDR1 ENHRY, CDR2 SYGVKD. CDR3 nucleotides: TGTGCCATTCGTCCTGGGACTAGCGGGGACACAGATACGCAGTATTTT. Its translation is CAIRPGTSGDTDTQYF.

The DNA of the CDR3 is TGTGCCAGCAGCCTCTCCCCGGGGGACTACGAGCAGTACTTC. Translating it yields CASSLSPGDYEQYF. The chain combines TRBV28 with TRBJ2-7, with a weak D call TRBD2 (6 bases). Germline V gene sequence: CDR1 MDHEN, CDR2 SYDVKM. Trimming left V 6 bases short and J 3 bases short, with 15 bases between. The CDR3 extends over 14 amino acids.

This chain joins TRBV2 and TRBJ1-6, with D possibly being TRBD1 (5 bases). Germline V lookup: CDR1 SNHLY, CDR2 FYNNEI. The V end lost 0 bases, the J end lost 10 bases, and 13 bases lay between the germline ends. This CDR3 has 15 amino acids. CDR3 DNA sequence: TGTGCCAGCAGTGAAGCGCCGGGGCGGGGATCACCCCTCCACTTT. It translates to CASSEAPGRGSPLHF.

The chain carries TRBV5-4 and TRBJ2-5, with TRBD2 matching 10 bases. The CDR3 consists of 16 residues. The V gene end was trimmed by 4 bases and the J gene end by 5 bases; junction bases not matched to a gene: 11. Germline-derived CDR1 and CDR2 are SGHNT and YYREEE (reference sequence). Here the CDR3 reads CASSPPSGGARETQYF. CDR3 nucleotides: TGTGCCAGCAGCCCCCCCAGCGGGGGGGCCCGGGAGACCCAGTACTTC.